What follows are 9 T cell receptor beta chains derived from one specimen sequenced in a study of cytomegalovirus exposure and HLA in healthy donors. The PCR contained 60 Vbeta and 13 Jbeta primers. Assay used: immunoSEQ multiplex PCR; TCRdb lists only in-frame clones, some missing. Of 75,000 to 90,000 clones listed, around 77% are singletons. Sequences were obtained from PBMCs. These receptors came from a man aged 50 to 60 in good health and CMV-seronegative.

This chain connects TRBV5-4 to TRBJ1-2; TRBD1 aligns across 9 bases. The CDR3 has 17 residues. Germline values: CDR1 SGHNT, CDR2 YYREEE (reference sequence). The V and J ends lost 4 bases and 8 bases, in that order; junction bases with no gene match: 18. CDR3 amino acids: CASSPVRTGATGGGYTF. CDR3 nucleotide sequence: TGTGCCAGCAGCCCAGTGAGGACAGGGGCCACGGGGGGGGGCTACACCTTC.

The chain carries TRBV30 and TRBJ2-7; D is unclear. The CDR3 length is 11 residues. CDR1 GTSNPN and CDR2 SVGIG come from the germline V gene (reference sequence). V was cut by 7 bases and J by 5 bases, with 12 bases left in between. DNA of the CDR3: TGTGCCTCCTCAACGAGAAACGAGCAGTACTTC. Translating gives CASSTRNEQYF.

Relative to its sample, this clone is medium-sized. This rearrangement joins TRBV19 to TRBJ1-6, with D possibly being TRBD1 (5 bases). This CDR3 comprises 14 residues. The germline CDR1 and CDR2 sequences are LNHDA and SQIVND (reference sequence). V gave up 2 bases and J gave up 10 bases, with 12 bases separating them. The CDR3 bases are TGTGCCAGTAGTATATCGGGGGACCGATCACCCCTCCACTTT. Translated: CASSISGDRSPLHF.

This chain connects TRBV13 to TRBJ1-1; TRBD1 agrees at 7 bases. CDR3 length: 13 amino acids. Germline trimming cut 5 bases from V and 4 bases from J; bases unmatched to any gene: 4. The germline V gene has CDR1 PRHDT and CDR2 FYEKMQ (reference sequence). The DNA of the CDR3 is TGTGCCAGCAGCCCCAGGGGGGCCACTGAAGCTTTCTTT. Encoded protein: CASSPRGATEAFF.

Note on this clone: Different DNA sequences within this sample yield the same CDR3. This rearrangement joins TRBV27 to TRBJ1-5, with a possible D match to TRBD1 (5 bases). CDR1 is MNHEY and CDR2 is SMNVEV in the germline V gene (reference sequence). The CDR3 is made up of 15 amino acids. The V and J ends lost 4 bases and 9 bases respectively, with 19 bases between them. CDR3 coding DNA: TGTGCCAGCAGTTCGCTAGGGACCGAGGGAGGGCCCCAGCATTTT. It specifies CASSSLGTEGGPQHF.

Comments on this clone: A junction end diverges from the germline sequence, so it may reflect a read error. This sequence joins TRBV30 and TRBJ1-3; 7 bases align to TRBD1. This CDR3 comprises 16 residues. Germline loops: CDR1 GTSNPN, CDR2 SVGIG (reference sequence). Here the CDR3 reads CAWTYQGVLSGNTVYF. DNA for the CDR3: TGTGCCTGGACCTACCAGGGGGTTCTCTCTGGAAACACCGTATATTTT.

The V and J genes are TRBV6-4 and TRBJ2-3, with a weak D call TRBD2 (6 bases). V lost 6 bases and J 2 bases, leaving 9 bases between the germline ends. The CDR3 runs 13 residues. Germline V CDR1 and CDR2: MRHNA, SNTAGT. CDR3 region: CASSRDFTDTQYF. The CDR3 DNA reads as TGTGCCAGCAGCAGGGACTTCACAGATACGCAGTATTTT.

The genes are TRBV19 and TRBJ2-7; 8 bases agree with TRBD1. CDR3 length: 14 amino acids. V lost 5 bases and J lost 2; bases outside the gene matches: 5. Looked up from germline, CDR1 is LNHDA and CDR2 is SQIVND (reference sequence). CDR3 DNA sequence: TGTGCCAGTAGTCCCGGACAGGGCGCCTACGAGCAGTACTTC. It yields the protein CASSPGQGAYEQYF.

This rearrangement joins TRBV6-1 to TRBJ1-2; D is ambiguous. The germline V and J ends were trimmed by 10 bases and 5 bases, with 14 bases remaining between them. CDR3 length equals 12 residues. Per germline, CDR1 MNHNS and CDR2 SASEGT. The CDR3 is CAIRPQAYGYTF. CDR3 DNA: TGTGCCATCCGCCCCCAAGCTTATGGCTACACCTTC.